The 10 T cell receptor beta chains in this list originate from one sample, sequenced in a study of beta chain features in type 1 diabetes. What was sequenced were expressed TCRB transcripts, since all of the isolated RNA had been reverse transcribed. TCRdb keeps only in-frame clones here, not all; method: immunoSEQ multiplex PCR. The sample consists of fewer than 400,000 clones, less than 10% of them appearing once. The sequencing sample was made of central memory CD4+ T cells from blood. The origin of the receptors is a woman aged 18-30 years in good health.

The J gene is TRBJ2-7, the V gene TRBV4-3; TRBD1 matches at 7 bases. The CDR3 has 15 amino acids. Germline V gene sequence: CDR1 LGHNA, CDR2 YSLEER. Trimming cost V 2 bases and J 2 bases; bases outside gene matches: 6. The CDR3 DNA follows: TGCGCCAGCAGCCAAACGGACAGGTTTGCCTACGAGCAGTACTTC. Encoded protein: CASSQTDRFAYEQYF.

The chain recombines TRBV9 with TRBJ2-5; a weak D match, TRBD2 (6 bases). V gave up 0 bases and J gave up 5 bases, with 14 bases separating them. Germline loops: CDR1 SGDLS, CDR2 YYNGEE. CDR3 length equals 15 residues. The CDR3 region has the DNA TGTGCCAGCAGCGTAGATGAGGACTACTGGGAGACCCAGTACTTC. Translated: CASSVDEDYWETQYF. Variable domain in full (rest from reference TRBV9 and TRBJ2-5): DSGVTQTPKHLITATGQRVTLRCSPRSGDLSVYWYQQSLDQGLQFLIQYYNGEERAKGNILERFSAQQFPDLHSELNLSSLELGDSALYFCASSVDEDYWETQYFGPGTRLLVL.

With regard to this clone: This same CDR3 is encoded by further DNA sequences in the sample. The chain is built from TRBV29-1 and TRBJ1-1; D gene unclear. Germline assignment: CDR1 SQVTM and CDR2 ANQGSEA. The CDR3 is 12 amino acids. With 4 bases removed from V and 0 bases from J, the gap between germline ends came to 6 bases. CDR3: CSVGRVNTEAFF. CDR3 DNA sequence: TGCAGCGTTGGGAGGGTGAACACTGAAGCTTTCTTT.

Remarks on this clone: This specimen includes other DNA sequences encoding the same CDR3. The rearrangement uses TRBV15 and TRBJ2-3, with 8 bases matching TRBD2. This CDR3 is 15 amino acids long. Germline CDR1 LNHNV, CDR2 YYDKDF (reference sequence). V shed 1 base, J shed 5 bases, and the junction held 5 bases outside the gene matches. The CDR3 here is CATSRGLAGVDTQYF. DNA of the CDR3: TGTGCCACCAGCAGAGGGCTAGCGGGTGTAGATACGCAGTATTTT.

This clone was counted between two and nine times. J is TRBJ1-4 and V is TRBV25-1, with a tentative D call TRBD1 (6 bases). The CDR3 sequence is 16 residues long. Trimming pared 1 base from V and 4 bases from J, leaving 13 bases between. Germline CDR1 reads MGHDK; CDR2 reads SYGVNS. For the CDR3, the DNA is TGTGCCAGCAGTGAATTAGGGGGAGGGCGTAATGAAAAACTGTTTTTT. Translating gives CASSELGGGRNEKLFF.

V and J are TRBV9 and TRBJ2-7; possibly TRBD1 for D (7 bases). Germline V CDR1 and CDR2: SGDLS, YYNGEE. The V end was cut by 4 bases, the J end by 6 bases, with 14 bases between. This CDR3 region has 13 residues. The DNA of the CDR3 is TGTGCCAGCAGCTTAAACAGGGGAGGCGAGCAGTACTTC. Translation: CASSLNRGGEQYF.

The J gene is TRBJ2-2, the V gene TRBV5-1; D might be TRBD1 or TRBD2, each matching 5 bases. V dropped 3 bases and J dropped 7 bases, with 22 bases sitting between them. This CDR3 region has 17 residues. Germline values: CDR1 SGHRS, CDR2 YFSETQ. The DNA for the CDR3 is TGCGCCAGCAGCTCGGGGCTCAACAAGGATTCGGGCGGGGAGCTGTTTTTT. This gives the protein CASSSGLNKDSGGELFF.

This clone occurred many times. The gene calls are TRBV7-2 and TRBJ2-5, with D perhaps TRBD2 (5 bases). The CDR3 runs to 13 residues. V was clipped by 5 bases and J by 1 base, with 8 bases between them. Germline CDR1 is SGHTA and CDR2 is FQGNSA. In DNA form, the CDR3 reads TGTGCCAGCAGCAGAGGGCTCCAAGAGACCCAGTACTTC. It specifies CASSRGLQETQYF.

The J gene is TRBJ1-2, the V gene TRBV6-6; TRBD1 is a possible D gene (5 bases). The CDR3 contains 15 residues. The V end lost 6 bases, the J end lost 0 bases, and 14 bases lay between the germline ends. The V gene's germline CDR1 is MNHNY and CDR2 SVGAGI (reference sequence). The DNA of the CDR3 is TGTGCCAGCAGCTTCCCGGGACGAACTAACTATGGCTACACCTTC. Translating it yields CASSFPGRTNYGYTF.

This clone was detected many times. This chain links TRBV7-9 with TRBJ2-5; the D gene is possibly TRBD1 (6 bases). CDR1 and CDR2 from the germline V gene are SEHNR and FQNEAQ (reference sequence). V was clipped by 5 bases and J by 2 bases, with 6 bases between them. This CDR3 has 12 amino acids. CDR3: CASSTGQETQYF. CDR3 DNA: TGTGCCAGCAGCACAGGGCAAGAGACCCAGTACTTC.